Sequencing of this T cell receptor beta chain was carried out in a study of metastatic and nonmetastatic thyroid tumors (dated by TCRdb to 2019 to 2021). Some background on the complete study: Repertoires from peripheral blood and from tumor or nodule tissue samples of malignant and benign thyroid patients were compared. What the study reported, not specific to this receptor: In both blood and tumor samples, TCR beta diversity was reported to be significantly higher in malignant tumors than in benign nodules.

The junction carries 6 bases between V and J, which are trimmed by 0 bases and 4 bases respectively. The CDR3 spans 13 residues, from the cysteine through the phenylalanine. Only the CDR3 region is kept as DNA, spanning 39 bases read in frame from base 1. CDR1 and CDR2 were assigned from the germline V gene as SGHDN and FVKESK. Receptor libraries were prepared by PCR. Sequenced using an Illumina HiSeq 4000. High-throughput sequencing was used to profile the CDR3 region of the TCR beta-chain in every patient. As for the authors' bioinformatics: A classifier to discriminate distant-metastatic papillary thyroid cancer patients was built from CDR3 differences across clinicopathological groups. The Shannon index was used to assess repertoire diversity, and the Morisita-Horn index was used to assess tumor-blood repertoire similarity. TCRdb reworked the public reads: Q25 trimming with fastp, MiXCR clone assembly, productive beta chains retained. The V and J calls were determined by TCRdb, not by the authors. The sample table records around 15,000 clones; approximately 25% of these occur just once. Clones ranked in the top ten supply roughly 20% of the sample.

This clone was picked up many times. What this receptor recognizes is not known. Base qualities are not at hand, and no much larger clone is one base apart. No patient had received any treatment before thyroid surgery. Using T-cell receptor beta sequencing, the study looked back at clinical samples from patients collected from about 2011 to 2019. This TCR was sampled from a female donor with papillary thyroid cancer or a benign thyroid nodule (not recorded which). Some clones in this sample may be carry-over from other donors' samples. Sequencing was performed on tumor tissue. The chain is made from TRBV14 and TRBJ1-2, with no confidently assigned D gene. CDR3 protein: CASSQETAYGYTF. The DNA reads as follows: TGTGCCAGCAGCCAAGAAACAGCCTATGGCTACACCTTC.